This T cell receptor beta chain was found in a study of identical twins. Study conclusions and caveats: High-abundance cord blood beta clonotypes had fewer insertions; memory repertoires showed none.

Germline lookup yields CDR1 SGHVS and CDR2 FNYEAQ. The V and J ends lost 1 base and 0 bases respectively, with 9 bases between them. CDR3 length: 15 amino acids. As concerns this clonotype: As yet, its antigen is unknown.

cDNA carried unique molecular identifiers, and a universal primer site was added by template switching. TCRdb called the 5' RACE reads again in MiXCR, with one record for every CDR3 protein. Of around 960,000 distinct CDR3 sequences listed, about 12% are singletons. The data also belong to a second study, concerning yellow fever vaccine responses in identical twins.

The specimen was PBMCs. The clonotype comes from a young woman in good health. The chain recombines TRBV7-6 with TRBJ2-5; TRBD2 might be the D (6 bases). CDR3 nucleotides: TGTGCCAGCAGCTTAGTGCGGGAAAACCAAGAGACCCAGTACTTC. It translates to CASSLVRENQETQYF.